This entry describes one T cell receptor beta chain. Execution of the assay was at deep level. Clones were sequenced by immunoSEQ multiplex PCR, and TCRdb holds only the in-frame ones, with some missing. The table has around 1.6 million clones, 98% seen once. The data were obtained in a study of shared clonotypes between healthy human individuals. At the level of the study: A few men and a couple of women, aged 18 to 49, were donors.

Germline lookup yields CDR1 SGHTA and CDR2 FQGNSA. There are 16 residues in the CDR3. V lost 5 bases and J 6 bases, leaving 22 bases between the germline ends. The sample was naive CD4+ T cells sorted from blood. Subset defined: CD45RA+ positively selected. The chain couples TRBV7-2 to TRBJ2-5; a weak D match, TRBD2 (5 bases). This clonotype originated in a man aged 25-45 years in good health. Written as DNA, the CDR3 is TGTGCCAGCAGCCAAAGCCCCTCGGGTACGGGAAAGACCCAGTACTTC. This codes for CASSQSPSGTGKTQYF.